This T cell receptor beta chain was documented in a study of blood T cell repertoires in COVID-19. Study-level background: The United States, Italy and Spain supplied acute and convalescent COVID-19 samples.

The Seattle patients, enrolled during active infection, were followed longitudinally. TCRdb's table, derived via immunoSEQ multiplex PCR, lists solely in-frame clones and lacks some. This sample has some 220,000 clones, with 85% found just once. The source material was peripheral blood. This TCR came from a woman aged 70-85 years with COVID-19, enrolled during active disease.

The CDR3 region is CASSVGQGGRNEQFF. The CDR3 bases are TGTGCCAGCAGTGTGGGACAGGGTGGACGCAATGAGCAGTTCTTC. The chain recombines TRBV2 with TRBJ2-1, with TRBD1 matching 9 bases. CDR3 length equals 15 residues. Looked up from germline, CDR1 is SNHLY and CDR2 is FYNNEI. V gave up 4 bases and J gave up 6 bases; unmatched junction bases: 7.